Below, 17 T cell receptor beta chains from the same sample are listed, as sequenced in a study of blood T cell repertoires in COVID-19. Assay used: immunoSEQ multiplex PCR; TCRdb lists only in-frame clones, some missing. The top ten clones hold around 5.2% of a sample with 150,000 to 200,000 clones, around 82% of them seen once. Material: PBMCs or T cells enriched from blood (not recorded which). Source of these receptors: a woman aged 55-69 years with acute COVID-19.

V gene TRBV7-2 combines with J gene TRBJ2-4; D is unclear. Trimming removed 0 bases from V and 0 bases from J, with 12 bases in between. The CDR3 spans 17 residues. Germline values: CDR1 SGHTA, CDR2 FQGNSA. The CDR3 sequence is CASSLARFLLAKNIQYF. CDR3 coding DNA: TGTGCCAGCAGCTTAGCTCGTTTTCTTCTAGCCAAAAACATTCAGTACTTC. The full variable domain, its missing parts supplied by reference TRBV7-2 and TRBJ2-4, is GAGVSQSPSNKVTEKGKDVELRCDPISGHTALYWYRQSLGQGLEFLIYFQGNSAPDKSGLPSDRFSAERTGGSVSTLTIQRTQQEDSAVYLCASSLARFLLAKNIQYFGAGTRLSVL.

This clone was counted once. CDR3 loop: CASSLTPIFDRPSGANVLTF. In nucleotides, the CDR3 is TGTGCCAGCAGCCTCACCCCAATTTTCGACAGACCCTCTGGGGCCAACGTCCTGACTTTC. The chain joins TRBV11-3 to TRBJ2-6, with D perhaps matching TRBD1 (5 bases). Trimming took 5 bases from V and 0 from J, leaving 23 bases between them. The germline gives CDR1 SGHNT, CDR2 YENEEA. This CDR3 has 20 residues. The whole variable domain, filled in from reference TRBV11-3 and TRBJ2-6, reads EAGVVQSPRYKIIEKKQPVAFWCNPISGHNTLYWYLQNLGQGPELLIRYENEEAVDDSQLPKDRFSAERLKGVDSTLKIQPAELGDSAVYLCASSLTPIFDRPSGANVLTFGAGSRLTVL.

The rearrangement joins TRBV19 to TRBJ1-5; 12 nucleotides line up with TRBD1. The J segment lost 6 bases and the V segment lost 4 bases, leaving 4 bases of the junction unmatched. This CDR3 is 15 amino acids long. Germline V gene sequence: CDR1 LNHDA, CDR2 SQIVND (reference sequence). The CDR3 coding sequence is TGTGCCAGTAGTAGGGACAGGGGGCAGGGTCAGCCCCAGCATTTT. Translation: CASSRDRGQGQPQHF.

This chain joins TRBV4-1 and TRBJ2-1; TRBD1 agrees at 7 bases. Trimming removed 0 bases from V and 7 bases from J; junction bases left unmatched: 12. Germline CDR1 and CDR2: MGHRA and YSYEKL. There are 17 residues in the CDR3. As DNA, the CDR3 is TGCGCCAGCAGCCAAGAGGGCCGAGGGGGCTCTGTAAATGAGCAGTTCTTC. Translated: CASSQEGRGGSVNEQFF.

The chain recombines TRBV9 with TRBJ2-2, with 7 nucleotides matching TRBD2. Germline values: CDR1 SGDLS, CDR2 YYNGEE. J gave up 5 bases and V 1 base, and 8 bases lay outside the gene matches. The CDR3 runs to 16 residues. CDR3 sequence reads: CASSVLREPGTGELFF. In nucleotides, the CDR3 is TGTGCCAGCAGCGTATTGCGGGAGCCTGGGACCGGGGAGCTGTTTTTT.

This chain joins TRBV6-2 or TRBV6-3 and TRBJ1-2, with D unclear. Deletions cut 2 bases from V and 7 bases from J, with 17 bases between. The CDR3 consists of 15 residues. Germline-derived CDR1 and CDR2 are MNHEY and SVGEGT. The CDR3 is CASSYAGSKAGGYTF. Written as DNA, the CDR3 is TGTGCCAGCAGTTACGCGGGCAGCAAAGCAGGTGGCTACACCTTC.

This clone showed up just a few times. The genes are TRBV28 and TRBJ2-3, with 8 positions matching TRBD2. This CDR3 is built from 15 residues. Germline V gene data show CDR1 as MDHEN and CDR2 as SYDVKM. With V trimmed by 11 bases and J by 3 bases, 13 bases remained unmatched. The CDR3 protein is CASRLSGGVTDTQYF. The CDR3 nucleotides read TGTGCCTCCCGGCTTTCGGGGGGGGTGACAGATACGCAGTATTTT.

A single count supports this clone. This sequence joins TRBV11-2 and TRBJ2-1; TRBD2 matches at 11 bases. The germline CDR1 and CDR2 sequences are SGHAT and FQNNGV. The CDR3 consists of 16 residues. The trim removed 7 bases at V and 4 bases at J, leaving 9 bases unmatched. The CDR3 loop reads CASTSPGTSGYNEQFF. The CDR3 bases are TGTGCCAGCACTTCTCCAGGGACTAGCGGATACAATGAGCAGTTCTTC.

This clone was detected only once. This rearrangement joins TRBV28 to TRBJ2-3; 12 nucleotides line up with TRBD2. V trimming: 5 bases; J trimming: 2 bases; junction bases outside the gene matches: 5. The CDR3 totals 16 residues. From germline, CDR1 is MDHEN and CDR2 SYDVKM. The CDR3 protein is CASSGLAGTSTDTQYF. DNA for the CDR3: TGTGCCAGCAGTGGACTAGCGGGGACCTCCACAGATACGCAGTATTTT.

The sample holds one count of this clone. The chain has TRBV3-1 (or the pseudogene TRBV3-2) and TRBJ2-3; the match to TRBD2 covers 7 bases. The junction had 11 bases not matched to a gene; V was cut back by 1 base and J by 1 base. CDR3 size: 18 residues. CDR1 and CDR2 (germline): LGHDT, YNNKEL (reference sequence). DNA for the CDR3: TGTGCCAGCAGCCAAGGGTCCAGCGGGACTCTCCGCACAGATACGCAGTATTTT. It yields the protein CASSQGSSGTLRTDTQYF.

This chain connects TRBV27 to TRBJ1-6; possibly TRBD1 for D (6 bases). CDR3 length: 16 residues. CDR1 MNHEY and CDR2 SMNVEV come from the germline V gene (reference sequence). V was cut by 4 bases and J by 10 bases, with 20 bases left in between. The CDR3 bases are TGTGCCAGCAGTTCCCGTCCCTCAGGGGCGCGGTCACCCCTCCACTTT. As protein: CASSSRPSGARSPLHF.

V gene TRBV6-5 combines with J gene TRBJ1-3; possible D gene TRBD1, 5 bases. The V end lost 2 bases, the J end lost 2 bases, and 7 bases lay between the germline ends. The CDR3 is 14 amino acids. The V gene's germline CDR1 is MNHEY and CDR2 SVGAGI. The CDR3 loop reads CASSYGGAGNTIYF. The CDR3 bases are TGTGCCAGCAGTTACGGAGGGGCTGGAAACACCATATATTTT.

This chain links TRBV5-1 with TRBJ2-2; TRBD2 is a possible D gene (6 bases). CDR1 SGHRS and CDR2 YFSETQ come from the germline V gene. The CDR3 length is 14 residues. V shed 3 bases and J shed 4 bases, with 10 bases lying between them. The CDR3 sequence is CASSSSGLTGELFF. The DNA of the CDR3 is TGCGCCAGCAGCTCATCGGGACTCACCGGGGAGCTGTTTTTT.

The V call is TRBV5-1, the J call TRBJ2-6; unclear D gene. In germline, CDR1 is SGHRS, CDR2 YFSETQ. V lost 2 bases and J 1 base, leaving 7 bases between the germline ends. This CDR3 region has 15 residues. CDR3 amino acids: CASSFRPSGANVLTF. The CDR3 region has the DNA TGCGCCAGCAGCTTCAGGCCGTCTGGGGCCAACGTCCTGACTTTC.

The V call is TRBV5-5, the J call TRBJ2-2; 7 nucleotides line up with TRBD1. Trimming at V came to 0 bases and at J to 5 bases, leaving 4 bases not matched to a gene. The CDR3 covers 15 residues. From germline, CDR1 is SGHKS and CDR2 YYEKEE (reference sequence). CDR3 coding DNA: TGTGCCAGCAGCTTGGGACAGGGTGCGACCGGGGAGCTGTTTTTT. Amino acids: CASSLGQGATGELFF.

This clone was detected once. This chain uses TRBV3-1 (or the pseudogene TRBV3-2) with TRBJ2-7, with 9 bases lining up with TRBD2. This CDR3 is 15 amino acids long. The J segment lost 1 base and the V segment lost 2 bases, leaving 3 bases of the junction unmatched. The V gene's germline CDR1 is LGHDT and CDR2 YNNKEL (reference sequence). The CDR3 DNA reads TGTGCCAGCAGCCAACCTAGCGGGATTTCCTACGAGCAGTACTTC. It codes for CASSQPSGISYEQYF.

This chain connects TRBV27 to TRBJ1-2; D remains unclear. The CDR3 loop spans 14 amino acids. V lost 3 bases and J lost 4, with 12 bases in between. The V gene's germline CDR1 is MNHEY and CDR2 SMNVEV (reference sequence). As DNA, the CDR3 is TGTGCCAGCAGTTTGGTCTTCGCCAGCTATGGCTACACCTTC. This gives the protein CASSLVFASYGYTF.